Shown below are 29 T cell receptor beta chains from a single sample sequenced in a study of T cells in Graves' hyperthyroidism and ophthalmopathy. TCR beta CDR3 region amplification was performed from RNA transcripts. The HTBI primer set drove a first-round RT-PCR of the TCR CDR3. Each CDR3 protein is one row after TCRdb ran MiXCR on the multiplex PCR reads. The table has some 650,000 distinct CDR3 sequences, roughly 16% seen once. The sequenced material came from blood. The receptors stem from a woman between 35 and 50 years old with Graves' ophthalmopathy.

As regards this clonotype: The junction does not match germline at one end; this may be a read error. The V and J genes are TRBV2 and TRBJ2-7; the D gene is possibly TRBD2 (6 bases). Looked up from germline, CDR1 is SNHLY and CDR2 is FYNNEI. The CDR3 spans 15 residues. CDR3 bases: TGTGCCAGCAGTCCCCACGGGGGTCAGGGTACCGAGCGGTACTTC. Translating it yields CASSPHGGQGTERYF.

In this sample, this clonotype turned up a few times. CDR3 loop: CASSLGQGLAETQYF. The DNA for the CDR3 is TGTGCCAGCAGCTTAGGTCAGGGGTTGGCAGAGACCCAGTACTTC. The gene calls are TRBV7-9 and TRBJ2-5; TRBD1 is a possible D gene (6 bases). The germline V gene encodes CDR1 SEHNR and CDR2 FQNEAQ (reference sequence). The CDR3 is made up of 15 amino acids. V was cut by 1 base and J by 4 bases, with 13 bases left in between.

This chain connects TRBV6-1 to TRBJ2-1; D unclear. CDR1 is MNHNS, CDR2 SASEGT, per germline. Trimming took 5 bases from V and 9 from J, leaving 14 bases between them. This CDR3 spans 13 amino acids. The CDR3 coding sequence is TGTGCCAGCAGTTCCTTGGGTTCGTCTGAGCAGTTCTTC. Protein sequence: CASSSLGSSEQFF.

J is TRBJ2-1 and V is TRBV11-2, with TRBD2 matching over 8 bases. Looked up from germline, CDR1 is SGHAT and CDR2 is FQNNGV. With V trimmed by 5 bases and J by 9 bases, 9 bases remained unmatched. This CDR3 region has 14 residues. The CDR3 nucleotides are TGTGCCAGCAGCCTACGGGAGGGCCGCGTTGAGCAGTTCTTC. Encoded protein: CASSLREGRVEQFF.

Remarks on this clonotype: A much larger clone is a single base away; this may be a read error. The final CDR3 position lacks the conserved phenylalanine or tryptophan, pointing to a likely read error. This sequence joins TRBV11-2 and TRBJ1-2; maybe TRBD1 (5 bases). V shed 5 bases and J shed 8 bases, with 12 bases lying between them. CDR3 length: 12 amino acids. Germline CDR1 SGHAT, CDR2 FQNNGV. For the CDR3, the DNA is TGTGCCAGCAGCCCGGGGCGTTACGGCTACACCCTC. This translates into CASSPGRYGYTL.

The CDR3 DNA is TGTGCCAGCAGAGAGGGGCTCGACTATGGCTACACCTTC. Protein product: CASREGLDYGYTF. The V and J genes are TRBV6-1 and TRBJ1-2; tentatively, D is TRBD1 (5 bases). CDR3 length equals 13 residues. Germline CDR1 and CDR2: MNHNS and SASEGT. The V end lost 6 bases, the J end lost 3 bases, and 11 bases lay between the germline ends.

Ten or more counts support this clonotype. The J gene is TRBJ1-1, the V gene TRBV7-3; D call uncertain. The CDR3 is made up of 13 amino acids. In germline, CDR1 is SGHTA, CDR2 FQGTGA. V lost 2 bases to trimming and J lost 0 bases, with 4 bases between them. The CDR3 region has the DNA TGTGCCAGCAGCTTATCCATGAACACTGAAGCTTTCTTT. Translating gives CASSLSMNTEAFF.

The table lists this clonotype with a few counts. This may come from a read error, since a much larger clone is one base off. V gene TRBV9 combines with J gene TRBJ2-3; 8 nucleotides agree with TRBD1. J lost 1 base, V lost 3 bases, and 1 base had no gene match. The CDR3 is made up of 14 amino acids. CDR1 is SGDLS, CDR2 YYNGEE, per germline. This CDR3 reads CASSADRGTDTQYF. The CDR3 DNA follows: TGTGCCAGCAGCGCGGACAGGGGCACAGATACGCAGTATTTT. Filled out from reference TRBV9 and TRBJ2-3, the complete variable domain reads DSGVTQTPKHLITATGQRVTLRCSPRSGDLSVYWYQQSLDQGLQFLIQYYNGEERAKGNILERFSAQQFPDLHSELNLSSLELGDSALYFCASSADRGTDTQYFGPGTRLTVL.

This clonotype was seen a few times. DNA for the CDR3: TGCAGTGCTAGGTTAATTGAAGGACAGCTGAACACTGAAGCTTTCTTT. It specifies CSARLIEGQLNTEAFF. The V call is TRBV20-1, the J call TRBJ1-1; weak D call: TRBD1 (6 bases). Germline lookup yields CDR1 DFQATT and CDR2 SNEGSKA (reference sequence). V was shortened by 3 bases and J by 0 bases, with 17 bases between the two germline ends. CDR3 size: 16 residues.

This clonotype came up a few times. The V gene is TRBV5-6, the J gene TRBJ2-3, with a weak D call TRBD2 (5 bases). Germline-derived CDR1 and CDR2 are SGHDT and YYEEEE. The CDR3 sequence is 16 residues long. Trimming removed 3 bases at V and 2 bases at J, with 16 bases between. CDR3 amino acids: CASSSRLAWPTDTQYF. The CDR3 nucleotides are TGTGCCAGCAGCTCACGTCTAGCATGGCCCACAGATACGCAGTATTTT.

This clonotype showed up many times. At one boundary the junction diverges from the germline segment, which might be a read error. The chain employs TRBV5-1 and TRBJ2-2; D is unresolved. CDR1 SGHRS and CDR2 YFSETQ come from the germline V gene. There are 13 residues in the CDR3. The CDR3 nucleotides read TGTGCCAGCAGCTTAGGTAGCACCGGGGAGCTGTTTTTT. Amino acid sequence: CASSLGSTGELFF.

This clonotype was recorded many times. CDR3: CASSERLAGAWEQYF. CDR3 nucleotide sequence: TGTGCCAGCAGTGAAAGACTAGCGGGAGCATGGGAGCAGTACTTC. The chain couples TRBV6-1 to TRBJ2-7, with 12 bases lining up with TRBD2. From germline, CDR1 is MNHNS and CDR2 SASEGT. Losses at the gene ends were 2 bases for V and 7 bases for J; bases not matched to a gene: 6. This CDR3 has 15 amino acids.

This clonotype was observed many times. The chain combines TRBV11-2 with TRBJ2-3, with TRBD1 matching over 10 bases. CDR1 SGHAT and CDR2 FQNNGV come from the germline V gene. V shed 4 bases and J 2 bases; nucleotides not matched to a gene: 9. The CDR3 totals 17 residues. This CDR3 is CASSSRDRGTLTDTQYF. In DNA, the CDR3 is TGTGCCAGCAGCTCCCGGGACAGGGGAACCCTCACAGATACGCAGTATTTT. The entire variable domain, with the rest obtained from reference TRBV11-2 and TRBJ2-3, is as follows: EAGVAQSPRYKIIEKRQSVAFWCNPISGHATLYWYQQILGQGPKLLIQFQNNGVVDDSQLPKDRFSAERLKGVDSTLKIQPAKLEDSAVYLCASSSRDRGTLTDTQYFGPGTRLTVL.

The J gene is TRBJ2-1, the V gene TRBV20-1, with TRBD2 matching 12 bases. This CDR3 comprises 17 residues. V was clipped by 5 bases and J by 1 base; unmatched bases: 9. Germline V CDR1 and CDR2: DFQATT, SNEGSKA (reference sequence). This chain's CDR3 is CSAFGPGLAGSYNEQFF. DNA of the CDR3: TGCAGTGCTTTTGGGCCAGGACTAGCGGGGTCCTACAATGAGCAGTTCTTC.

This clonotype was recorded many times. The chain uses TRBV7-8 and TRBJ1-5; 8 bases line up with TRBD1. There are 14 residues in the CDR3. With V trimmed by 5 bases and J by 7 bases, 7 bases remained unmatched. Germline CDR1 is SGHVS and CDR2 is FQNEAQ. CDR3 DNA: TGTGCCAGCAGCGTTCACAGGGGGGAGCAGCCCCAGCATTTT. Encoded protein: CASSVHRGEQPQHF.

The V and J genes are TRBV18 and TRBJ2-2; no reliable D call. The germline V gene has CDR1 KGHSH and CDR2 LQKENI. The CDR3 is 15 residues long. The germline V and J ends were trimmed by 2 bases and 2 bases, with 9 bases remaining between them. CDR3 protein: CASSPEKLNTGELFF. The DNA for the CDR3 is TGTGCCAGCTCACCAGAGAAACTCAACACCGGGGAGCTGTTTTTT. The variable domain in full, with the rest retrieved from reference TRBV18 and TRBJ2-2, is NAGVMQNPRHLVRRRGQEARLRCSPMKGHSHVYWYRQLPEEGLKFMVYLQKENIIDESGMPKERFSAEFPKEGPSILRIQQVVRGDSAAYFCASSPEKLNTGELFFGEGSRLTVL.

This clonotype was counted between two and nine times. CDR3 bases: TGTGCCAGCAGCGTAGCTACGGGGACAGGGGGCGAAAAACTGTTTTTT. It encodes CASSVATGTGGEKLFF. V is TRBV9 and J is TRBJ1-4; TRBD1 matches at 12 bases. Germline trimming cut 0 bases from V and 8 bases from J; bases unmatched to any gene: 5. There are 16 residues in the CDR3. The V gene's germline CDR1 is SGDLS and CDR2 YYNGEE.

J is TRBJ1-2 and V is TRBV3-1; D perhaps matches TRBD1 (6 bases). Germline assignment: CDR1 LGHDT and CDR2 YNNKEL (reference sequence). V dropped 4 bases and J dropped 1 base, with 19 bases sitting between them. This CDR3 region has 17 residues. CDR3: CASSLGGSGGDNYGYTF. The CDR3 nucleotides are TGTGCCAGCAGCCTCGGCGGATCGGGGGGCGATAACTATGGCTACACCTTC.

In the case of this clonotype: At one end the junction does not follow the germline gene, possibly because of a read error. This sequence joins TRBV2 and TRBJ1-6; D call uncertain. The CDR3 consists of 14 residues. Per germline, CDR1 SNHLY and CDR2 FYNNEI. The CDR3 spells CASSPVLEDSPPHF. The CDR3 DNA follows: TGTGCCAGCTCGCCCGTCCTCGAGGATTCACCCCCCCACTTT.

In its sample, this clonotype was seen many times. CDR3 in amino acids: CASKQGEETQYF. The DNA for the CDR3 is TGTGCCAGCAAACAAGGGGAAGAGACCCAGTACTTC. The gene calls are TRBV12-3 or TRBV12-4 and TRBJ2-5; weak D call: TRBD1 (5 bases). V lost 7 bases, J lost 3 bases, and 9 bases lay in between. The CDR3 spans 12 residues.

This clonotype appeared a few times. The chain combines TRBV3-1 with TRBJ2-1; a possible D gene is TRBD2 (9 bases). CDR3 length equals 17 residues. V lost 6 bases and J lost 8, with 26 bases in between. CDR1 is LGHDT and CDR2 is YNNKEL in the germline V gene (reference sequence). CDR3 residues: CASSPDRGLAGYDEQFF. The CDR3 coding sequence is TGTGCCAGCAGTCCAGACAGGGGCCTAGCGGGATATGATGAGCAGTTCTTC.

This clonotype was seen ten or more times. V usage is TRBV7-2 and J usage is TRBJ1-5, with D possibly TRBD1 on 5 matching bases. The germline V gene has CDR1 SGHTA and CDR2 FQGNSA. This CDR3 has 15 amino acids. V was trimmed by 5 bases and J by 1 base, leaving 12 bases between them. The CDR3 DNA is TGTGCCAGCAGCCCCAGGGAGTTGAGCAATCAGCCCCAGCATTTT. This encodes CASSPRELSNQPQHF.

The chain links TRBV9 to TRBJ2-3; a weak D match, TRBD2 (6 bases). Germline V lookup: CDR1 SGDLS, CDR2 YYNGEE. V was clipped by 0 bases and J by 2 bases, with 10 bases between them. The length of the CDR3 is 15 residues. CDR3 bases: TGTGCCAGCAGCGTAGGCGCGGGGTTCACAGATACGCAGTATTTT. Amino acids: CASSVGAGFTDTQYF.

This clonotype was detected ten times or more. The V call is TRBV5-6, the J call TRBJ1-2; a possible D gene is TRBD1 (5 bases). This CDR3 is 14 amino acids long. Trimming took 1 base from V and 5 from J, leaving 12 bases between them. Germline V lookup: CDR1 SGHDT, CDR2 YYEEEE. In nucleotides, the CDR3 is TGTGCCAGCAGCTTGTTCAGGGACCCTTATGGCTACACCTTC. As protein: CASSLFRDPYGYTF.

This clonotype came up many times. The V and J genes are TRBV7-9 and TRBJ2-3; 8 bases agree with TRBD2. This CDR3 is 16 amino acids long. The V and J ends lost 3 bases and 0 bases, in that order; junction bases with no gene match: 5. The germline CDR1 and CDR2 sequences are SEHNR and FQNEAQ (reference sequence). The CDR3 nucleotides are TGTGCCAGCAGCTTTGGAGCGGGAGTGAGCACAGATACGCAGTATTTT. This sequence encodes CASSFGAGVSTDTQYF. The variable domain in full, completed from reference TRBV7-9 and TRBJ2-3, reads DTGVSQNPRHKITKRGQNVTFRCDPISEHNRLYWYRQTLGQGPEFLTYFQNEAQLEKSRLLSDRFSAERPKGSFSTLEIQRTEQGDSAMYLCASSFGAGVSTDTQYFGPGTRLTVL.

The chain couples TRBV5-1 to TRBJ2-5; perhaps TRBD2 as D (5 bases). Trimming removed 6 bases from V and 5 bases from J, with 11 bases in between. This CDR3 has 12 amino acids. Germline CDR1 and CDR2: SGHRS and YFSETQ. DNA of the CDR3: TGCGCCAGCACCCCGGACTGGGAGACCCAGTACTTC. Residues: CASTPDWETQYF.

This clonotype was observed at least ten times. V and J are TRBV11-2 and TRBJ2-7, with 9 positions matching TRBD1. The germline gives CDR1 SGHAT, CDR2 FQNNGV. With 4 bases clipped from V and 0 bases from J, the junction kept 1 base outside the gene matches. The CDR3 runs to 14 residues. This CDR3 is CASSWTGVSYEQYF. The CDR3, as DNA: TGTGCCAGCAGCTGGACAGGGGTCTCCTACGAGCAGTACTTC.

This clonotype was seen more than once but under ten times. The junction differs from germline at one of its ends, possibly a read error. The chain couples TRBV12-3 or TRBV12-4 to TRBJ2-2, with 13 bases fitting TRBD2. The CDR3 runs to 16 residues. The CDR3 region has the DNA TGTGCCAGCAGATATGGGACTAGCGGGAACGCCGGGGAGCTGTTTTTT. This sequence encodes CASRYGTSGNAGELFF.

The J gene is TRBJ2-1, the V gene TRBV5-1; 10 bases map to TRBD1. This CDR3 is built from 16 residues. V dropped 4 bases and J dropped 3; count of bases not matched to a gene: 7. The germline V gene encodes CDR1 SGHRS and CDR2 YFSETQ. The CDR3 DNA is TGCGCCAGCAGCGTGGGACAGGGGCGGCTCTACAATGAGCAGTTCTTC. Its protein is CASSVGQGRLYNEQFF.